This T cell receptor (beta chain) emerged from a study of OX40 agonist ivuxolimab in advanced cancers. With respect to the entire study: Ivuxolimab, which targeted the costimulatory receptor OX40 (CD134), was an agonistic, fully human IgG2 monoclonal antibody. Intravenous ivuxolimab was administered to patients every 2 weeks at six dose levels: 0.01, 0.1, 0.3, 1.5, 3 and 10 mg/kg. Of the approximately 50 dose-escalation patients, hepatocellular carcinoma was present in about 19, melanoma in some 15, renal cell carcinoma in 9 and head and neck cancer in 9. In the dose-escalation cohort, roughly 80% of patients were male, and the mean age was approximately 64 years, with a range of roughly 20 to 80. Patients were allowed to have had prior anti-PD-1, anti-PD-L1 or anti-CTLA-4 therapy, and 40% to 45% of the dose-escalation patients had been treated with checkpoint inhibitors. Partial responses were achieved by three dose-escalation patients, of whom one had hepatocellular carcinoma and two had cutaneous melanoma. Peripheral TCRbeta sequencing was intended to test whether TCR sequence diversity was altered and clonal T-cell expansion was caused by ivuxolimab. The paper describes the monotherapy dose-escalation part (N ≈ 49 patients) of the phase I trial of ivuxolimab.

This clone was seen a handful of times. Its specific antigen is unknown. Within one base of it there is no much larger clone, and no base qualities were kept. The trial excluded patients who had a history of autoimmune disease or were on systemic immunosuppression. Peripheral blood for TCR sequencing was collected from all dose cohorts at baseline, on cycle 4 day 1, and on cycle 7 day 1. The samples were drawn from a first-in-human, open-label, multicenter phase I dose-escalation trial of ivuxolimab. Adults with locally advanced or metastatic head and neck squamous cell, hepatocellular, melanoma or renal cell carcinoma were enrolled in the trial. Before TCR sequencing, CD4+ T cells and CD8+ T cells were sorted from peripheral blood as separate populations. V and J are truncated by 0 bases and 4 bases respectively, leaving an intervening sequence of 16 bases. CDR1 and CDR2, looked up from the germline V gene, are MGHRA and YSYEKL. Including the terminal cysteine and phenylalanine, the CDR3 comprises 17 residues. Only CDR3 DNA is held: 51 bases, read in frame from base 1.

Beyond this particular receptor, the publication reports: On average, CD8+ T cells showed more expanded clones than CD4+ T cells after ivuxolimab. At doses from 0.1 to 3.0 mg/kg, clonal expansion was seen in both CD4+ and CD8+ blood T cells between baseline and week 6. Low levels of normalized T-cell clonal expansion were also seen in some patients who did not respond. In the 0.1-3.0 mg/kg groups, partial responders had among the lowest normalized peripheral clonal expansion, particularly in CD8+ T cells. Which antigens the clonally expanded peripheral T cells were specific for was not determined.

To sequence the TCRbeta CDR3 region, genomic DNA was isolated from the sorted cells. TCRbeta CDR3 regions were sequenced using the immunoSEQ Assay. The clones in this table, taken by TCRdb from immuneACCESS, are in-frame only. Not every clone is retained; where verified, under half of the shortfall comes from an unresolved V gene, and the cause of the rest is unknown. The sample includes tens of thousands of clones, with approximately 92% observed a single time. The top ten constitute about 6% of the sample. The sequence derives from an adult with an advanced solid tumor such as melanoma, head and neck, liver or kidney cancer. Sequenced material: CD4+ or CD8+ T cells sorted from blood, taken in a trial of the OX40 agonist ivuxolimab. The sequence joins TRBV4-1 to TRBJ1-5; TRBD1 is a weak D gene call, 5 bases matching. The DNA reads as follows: TGCGCCAGCAGCCAAGATAGTGGACATCGCGGGAATCAGCCCCAGCATTTT. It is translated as CASSQDSGHRGNQPQHF.